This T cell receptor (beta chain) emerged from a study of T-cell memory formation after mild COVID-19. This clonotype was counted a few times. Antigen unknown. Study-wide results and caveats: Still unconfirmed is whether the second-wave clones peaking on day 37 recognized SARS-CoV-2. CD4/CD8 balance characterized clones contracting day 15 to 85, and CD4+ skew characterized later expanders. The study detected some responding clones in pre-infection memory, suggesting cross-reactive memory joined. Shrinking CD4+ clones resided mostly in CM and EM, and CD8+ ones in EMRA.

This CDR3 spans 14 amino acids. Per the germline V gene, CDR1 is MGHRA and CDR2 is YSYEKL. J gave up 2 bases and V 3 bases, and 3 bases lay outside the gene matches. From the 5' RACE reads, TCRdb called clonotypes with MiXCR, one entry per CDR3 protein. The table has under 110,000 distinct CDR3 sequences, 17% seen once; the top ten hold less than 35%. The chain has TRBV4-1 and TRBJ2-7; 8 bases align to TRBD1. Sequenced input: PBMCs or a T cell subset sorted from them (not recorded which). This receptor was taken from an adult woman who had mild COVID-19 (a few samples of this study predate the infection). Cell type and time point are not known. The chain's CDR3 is CASSQGTGTYEQYF. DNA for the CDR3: TGCGCCAGCAGCCAGGGGACAGGCACCTACGAGCAGTACTTC.